Listed here are 15 T cell receptor beta chains from one sample, sequenced in a study of shared clonotypes between healthy human individuals. Clones were sequenced by immunoSEQ multiplex PCR, and TCRdb holds only the in-frame ones, with some missing. The table records about a million clones, approximately 77% of them present only once. Sequenced sample: memory CD4+ T cells from PBMCs. Subset here: CD45RA-negative fraction. The receptors derive from a man younger than 35 in good health. Some clones in this sample may be carry-over from other donors' samples.

This clone was picked up one time. The V gene is TRBV5-1, the J gene TRBJ1-4, with 7 positions matching TRBD1. The V segment lost 0 bases and the J segment 12 bases; nucleotides outside the gene matches: 11. This CDR3 is 15 amino acids long. The V gene's germline CDR1 is SGHRS and CDR2 YFSETQ. The CDR3 loop is CASSLGTTGREELFF. The CDR3 bases are TGCGCCAGCAGCTTGGGTACGACAGGGAGGGAAGAACTGTTTTTT.

The chain carries TRBV7-8 and TRBJ2-6; D gene uncertain. Germline CDR1 SGHVS, CDR2 FQNEAQ. The CDR3 spans 15 residues. The V end lost 3 bases, the J end lost 0 bases, and 6 bases lay between the germline ends. In DNA form, the CDR3 reads TGTGCCAGCAGCTTCGGTAGCTCTGGGGCCAACGTCCTGACTTTC. Its protein product is CASSFGSSGANVLTF.

In the case of this clone: This likely stems from a read error, as it lies one base from a far larger clone. The V and J genes are TRBV30 and TRBJ2-5; no clear D. The CDR3 length is 14 residues. V lost 3 bases and J 0 bases, leaving 11 bases between the germline ends. The V gene's germline CDR1 is GTSNPN and CDR2 SVGIG (reference sequence). CDR3 nucleotide sequence: TGTGCCTGGAGGAGGCTCATGTACCAAGAGACCCAGTACTTC. Protein sequence: CAWRRLMYQETQYF.

CDR3 region: CASTQTGTPGETQYF. The CDR3 DNA is TGTGCCAGCACCCAGACCGGGACGCCGGGGGAGACCCAGTACTTC. The rearrangement uses TRBV13 and TRBJ2-5, with D possibly called TRBD1 or TRBD2 (5 bases each). Trimming stripped 7 bases from V and 5 bases from J, with 20 bases between. Germline V CDR1 and CDR2: PRHDT, FYEKMQ (reference sequence). The CDR3 has 15 residues.

The chain has TRBV18 and TRBJ2-5; the D is unclear. The CDR3 loop spans 13 amino acids. Germline V gene sequence: CDR1 KGHSH, CDR2 LQKENI. The V end lost 3 bases, the J end lost 2 bases, and 7 bases lay between the germline ends. The DNA for the CDR3 is TGTGCCAGCTCACCTCGACCGCAAGAGACCCAGTACTTC. Encoded protein: CASSPRPQETQYF.

This chain connects TRBV27 to TRBJ1-1, with D tentatively TRBD1 (5 bases). Germline-derived CDR1 and CDR2 are MNHEY and SMNVEV (reference sequence). Trimming took 7 bases from V and 2 from J, leaving 11 bases between them. The CDR3 consists of 13 residues. The CDR3 spells CASTRQPNTEAFF. The CDR3 DNA is TGTGCCAGCACCCGACAGCCAAACACTGAAGCTTTCTTT.

The chain combines TRBV19 with TRBJ1-5; TRBD1 matches at 9 bases. In germline, CDR1 is LNHDA, CDR2 SQIVND (reference sequence). The CDR3 covers 16 residues. V gave up 6 bases and J gave up 2 bases; unmatched junction bases: 8. The CDR3 is CASRPGQGVGNQPQHF. The CDR3 DNA reads TGTGCCAGTAGACCGGGACAGGGAGTGGGCAATCAGCCCCAGCATTTT.

This clone was detected only once. This chain uses TRBV13 with TRBJ2-2, with a possible D match to TRBD1 (6 bases). The germline V gene encodes CDR1 PRHDT and CDR2 FYEKMQ (reference sequence). The V gene lost 3 bases and the J gene lost 1 base, with 15 bases spanning the gap. The CDR3 sequence is 17 residues long. This CDR3 reads CASSFRTGWGNTGELFF. Written as DNA, the CDR3 is TGTGCCAGCAGCTTTCGCACAGGGTGGGGGAACACCGGGGAGCTGTTTTTT.

This clone appeared a single time. This chain joins TRBV7-9 and TRBJ1-3; D gene unclear. The germline gives CDR1 SEHNR, CDR2 FQNEAQ (reference sequence). The CDR3 length is 13 residues. Trimming removed 4 bases at V and 3 bases at J, with 7 bases between. CDR3 protein: CASSSGGGNTIYF. The CDR3 DNA is TGTGCCAGCAGCTCTGGCGGTGGAAACACCATATATTTT.

The CDR3 sequence is CASSSPSGSSYNEQFF. In DNA, the CDR3 is TGTGCCAGCAGTAGCCCTTCGGGTAGCTCCTACAATGAGCAGTTCTTC. The rearrangement uses TRBV2 and TRBJ2-1; D is uncertain. The V and J ends lost 5 bases and 0 bases respectively, with 14 bases between them. There are 16 residues in the CDR3. Germline V CDR1 and CDR2: SNHLY, FYNNEI.

A word on this clone: Other DNA sequences in the sample encode the same CDR3. The chain uses TRBV5-1 and TRBJ2-5, with D possibly TRBD2 on 5 matching bases. V lost 4 bases and J 5 bases, leaving 9 bases between the germline ends. CDR1 SGHRS and CDR2 YFSETQ come from the germline V gene. The CDR3 is 12 residues long. In nucleotides, the CDR3 is TGCGCCAGCAGCCGAGGCGGGGAGACCCAGTACTTC. The encoded protein is CASSRGGETQYF.

The chain uses TRBV7-8 and TRBJ2-5, with 7 bases fitting TRBD2. CDR3 length: 14 residues. J was trimmed by 2 bases and V by 5 bases; bases with no gene match: 5. Germline V gene data show CDR1 as SGHVS and CDR2 as FQNEAQ. This CDR3 reads CASSPRTRQETQYF. The DNA of the CDR3 is TGTGCCAGCAGCCCACGGACTAGACAAGAGACCCAGTACTTC. Combining the CDR3 with reference TRBV7-8 and TRBJ2-5 gives the whole variable domain GAGVSQSPRYKVAKRGQDVALRCDPISGHVSLFWYQQALGQGPEFLTYFQNEAQLDKSGLPSDRFFAERPEGSVSTLKIQRTQQEDSAVYLCASSPRTRQETQYFGPGTRLLVL.

This rearrangement joins TRBV4-2 to TRBJ2-3, with 11 positions matching TRBD2. Germline CDR1 is LGHNA and CDR2 is YNFKEQ. V shed 4 bases, J shed 3 bases, and the junction held 9 bases outside the gene matches. The CDR3 loop spans 17 amino acids. The CDR3 spells CASSPQTSGAGTDTQYF. The CDR3 coding sequence is TGTGCCAGCAGCCCTCAGACTAGCGGGGCAGGAACAGATACGCAGTATTTT.

This chain uses TRBV7-6 with TRBJ2-7; D is undetermined. CDR3 length equals 14 residues. The germline V gene encodes CDR1 SGHVS and CDR2 FNYEAQ. Between the trimmed V and J ends, which lost 0 bases and 3 bases, there was a span of 9 bases. CDR3 protein: CASSLAGSFYEQYF. For the CDR3, the DNA is TGTGCCAGCAGCTTAGCGGGCTCCTTCTACGAGCAGTACTTC.

With regard to this clone: At one end, the junction sequence differs from germline, possibly due to a read error. This rearrangement joins TRBV10-1 to TRBJ2-7, with D possibly being TRBD1 or TRBD2 (5 bases each). This CDR3 region has 16 residues. CDR1 and CDR2 (germline): WNHNN, SYGVQD (reference sequence). As DNA, the CDR3 is TGCGCCAGCAGTGGACCCTCCGGGACCGACTTACGAGTGGCGCACTTC. Translating it yields CASSGPSGTDLRVAHF.